A single sample is the source of the 2 T cell receptor beta chains below, sequenced in a study of blood T cell repertoires in COVID-19. This table comes from immunoSEQ multiplex PCR, and its TCRdb copy is limited to in-frame clones, with some not included. The sample carries around 300,000 clones, approximately 87% recorded once. Sequencing used peripheral blood. These receptors all come from a woman aged 45-65 years with active or convalescent COVID-19.

The chain combines TRBV14 with TRBJ2-7; tentative D call: TRBD1 (6 bases). V was shortened by 1 base and J by 3 bases, with 16 bases between the two germline ends. There are 16 residues in the CDR3. CDR1 is SGHDN, CDR2 FVKESK, per germline. CDR3 DNA sequence: TGTGCCAGCAGCCAAGTCCGAGGACAGAGAAACTACGAGCAGTACTTC. Protein sequence: CASSQVRGQRNYEQYF.

The chain couples TRBV7-9 to TRBJ2-3; tentatively, D is TRBD1 (7 bases). CDR1 and CDR2 from the germline V gene are SEHNR and FQNEAQ (reference sequence). V was trimmed by 5 bases and J by 6 bases, leaving 12 bases between them. This CDR3 has 13 residues. The CDR3, as DNA: TGTGCCAGCAGCCCGTCAGGGGGGGATACGCAGTATTTT. Its translation is CASSPSGGDTQYF.